This T cell receptor (beta chain) stems from a study of T cell repertoires in cytomegalovirus infection. Study details: Signatures in public TCR beta sequences pointed to both CMV infection and matching HLA type.

Whole-study results and caveats: The ex vivo response was dominated by HLA-C-restricted CMV-specific TCR beta clonotypes.

On this clonotype itself: The antigen remains undetermined.

TCRdb reanalysed the reads using MiXCR and keeps one entry per CDR3 protein. The sample has under 800,000 distinct CDR3 sequences; 20% to 25% are singletons. CDR1 and CDR2 from the germline V gene are SGHTA and FQGNSA. The CDR3 is 14 amino acids. The V gene end was trimmed by 2 bases and the J gene end by 10 bases; junction bases not matched to a gene: 2. The sample was CD8+ T cells from PBMCs. This chain links TRBV7-2 with TRBJ2-1; 13 bases map to TRBD2. The clonotype comes from a human donor in good health (CMV status not recorded). Some clones in this sample may be carry-over from other donors' samples. The CDR3 spells CASSLTSGGAEQFF. As DNA, the CDR3 is TGTGCCAGCAGCTTAACTAGCGGGGGGGCCGAGCAGTTCTTC. Together with reference TRBV7-2 and TRBJ2-1, the CDR3 gives the full variable domain: GAGVSQSPSNKVTEKGKDVELRCDPISGHTALYWYRQSLGQGLEFLIYFQGNSAPDKSGLPSDRFSAERTGGSVSTLTIQRTQQEDSAVYLCASSLTSGGAEQFFGPGTRLTVL.